The rows below give T cell receptor beta chains drawn from one sample of a study of beta chain features in type 1 diabetes. The method was immunoSEQ multiplex PCR; TCRdb's version includes in-frame clones alone and lacks a portion of them. The profile covers 250,000 to 400,000 clones, with 12% to 15% appearing a single time and 6.7% taken by the ten largest. Sequencing was performed on central memory CD4+ T cells from blood. The source of these receptors is a man aged 25 to 40 in good health. CDR3s include the opening cysteine and the closing phenylalanine or tryptophan. The D gene is left open where the match is weak. Some rows have no size entry. The others give once, few or many, or a class for an expanded clone.

d_gene	abundance	v_gene	j_gene	CDR3nt	CDR3aa
TRBD2	NA	TRBV10-3	TRBJ2-1	TGTGCCATCAGTGGGGGACTAGCGGGAGGATATAGGAATGAGCAGTTCTTC	CAISGGLAGGYRNEQFF
TRBD1	NA	TRBV4-1	TRBJ1-6	TGCGCCAGCAGCCAAGAGGGACAGTCCCACTCACCCCTCCACTTT	CASSQEGQSHSPLHF
NA	few	TRBV11-3	TRBJ2-2	TGTGCCAGCAGCTTACGTAGCCGAAACACCGGGGAGCTGTTTTTT	CASSLRSRNTGELFF
NA	few	TRBV7-2	TRBJ2-5	TGTGCCAGCAGCTTTCGGGGCGGCAGACAAGAGACCCAGTACTTC	CASSFRGGRQETQYF
NA	NA	TRBV20-1	TRBJ2-5	TGCAGTGTCCCAGTGGTGGAGACCCAGTACTTC	CSVPVVETQYF
NA	few	TRBV5-1	TRBJ2-6	TGCGCCAGCAGCCGGGAGGCGGGGGCAGGGGCCAACGTCCTGACTTTC	CASSREAGAGANVLTF
NA	many	TRBV4-1	TRBJ2-1	TGCGCCAGCAGCCTCGACTACTCCTCCTACAATGAGCAGTTCTTC	CASSLDYSSYNEQFF
NA	NA	TRBV9	TRBJ1-2	TGTGCCAGCAGCGTAGATAGTAGGGAACATGGCTACACCTTC	CASSVDSREHGYTF
NA	few	TRBV4-2	TRBJ2-1	TGTGCCAGCAGCGCCACTAGCACCTCCTACAATGAGCAGTTCTTC	CASSATSTSYNEQFF
NA	NA	TRBV7-7	TRBJ1-5	TGTGCCAGCAGCCAACAGGGCGGCAATCAGCCCCAGCATTTT	CASSQQGGNQPQHF
NA	NA	TRBV7-3	TRBJ2-3	TGTGCCAGCAGCTTAAGCCAGACAGGGAGGGACACAGATACGCAGTATTTT	CASSLSQTGRDTDTQYF
TRBD1	NA	TRBV5-4	TRBJ1-6	TGTGCCAGCCGGACAGGTTATAATTCACCCCTCCACTTT	CASRTGYNSPLHF
TRBD1	few	TRBV7-8	TRBJ1-2	TGTGCCAGCAGCTTAGGTTCGCTGACAGGGCGGGGCTATGGCTACACCTTC	CASSLGSLTGRGYGYTF
NA	NA	TRBV30	TRBJ1-5	TGTGCCTGGAGTCTACAGGCTAATCAGCCCCAGCATTTT	CAWSLQANQPQHF
NA	few	TRBV11-2	TRBJ2-3	TGTGCCAGCAGCTTAGATATGGCTCGCGGGCAGTATTTT	CASSLDMARGQYF
TRBD2	few	TRBV5-5	TRBJ2-7	TGTGCCAGCAGCACTAGCGGGGGACTCACCTACGAGCAGTACTTC	CASSTSGGLTYEQYF
NA	few	TRBV7-2	TRBJ2-2	TGTGCCAGCAGCTTGGGTCCCCACGATGGGGAGCTGTTTTTT	CASSLGPHDGELFF
TRBD2	NA	TRBV6-1	TRBJ2-1	TGTGCCAGCAGTGAGGAGGGCGGGGGTTTTGGGAATGAGCAGTTCTTC	CASSEEGGGFGNEQFF
NA	NA	TRBV7-9	TRBJ1-1	TGTGCCAGCAGACCAGCACAGGGAATGAACACTGAAGCTTTCTTT	CASRPAQGMNTEAFF
NA	few	TRBV7-3	TRBJ2-6	TGTGCCAGCAGCTTAAGTGGAGCGGGGGCCAACGTCCTGACTTTC	CASSLSGAGANVLTF
TRBD1	few	TRBV25-1	TRBJ2-6	TGTGCCAGCAGCCCGGACAGGGGGCGCCGTGGGGCCAACGTCCTGACTTTC	CASSPDRGRRGANVLTF
NA	NA	TRBV15	TRBJ1-2	TGTGCCACCAGCAGAAAGCGTGATGGCTACACCTTC	CATSRKRDGYTF
NA	few	TRBV5-6	TRBJ1-4	TGTGCCAGCAGCTTGCGCTACGATGAAAAACTGTTTTTT	CASSLRYDEKLFF
NA	few	TRBV19	TRBJ1-2	TGTGCCAGTAGGTTTAACTATGGCTACACCTTC	CASRFNYGYTF
NA	few	TRBV18	TRBJ1-2	TGTGCCAGCTCACCAGATTACTATGGCTACACCTTC	CASSPDYYGYTF
NA	NA	TRBV21-1	TRBJ1-1	TGTGCCAGCAGCAAGCAGGGAACCTACACTGAAGCTTTCTTT	CASSKQGTYTEAFF
NA	many	TRBV6-4	TRBJ1-1	TGTGCCAGCAGTGACTCGCCCGGGAACACTGAAGCTTTCTTT	CASSDSPGNTEAFF
NA	many	TRBV5-5	TRBJ1-2	TGTGCCAGCAGCTTGGATCCTGGAGAAGGGTATGGCTACACCTTC	CASSLDPGEGYGYTF
TRBD1	NA	TRBV6-5	TRBJ1-2	TGTGCCAGCAGTCTACAACAGGGGGCGTTGAATGGCTACACCTTC	CASSLQQGALNGYTF
NA	many	TRBV5-4	TRBJ2-2	TGTGCCAGCACCCCGGGGGTCGGTGGGCCCAACACCGGGGAGCTGTTTTTT	CASTPGVGGPNTGELFF
TRBD2	once	TRBV7-2	TRBJ2-5	TGTGCCAGCAGCTTAGGGCTAGCGGCAGAGACCCAGTACTTC	CASSLGLAAETQYF